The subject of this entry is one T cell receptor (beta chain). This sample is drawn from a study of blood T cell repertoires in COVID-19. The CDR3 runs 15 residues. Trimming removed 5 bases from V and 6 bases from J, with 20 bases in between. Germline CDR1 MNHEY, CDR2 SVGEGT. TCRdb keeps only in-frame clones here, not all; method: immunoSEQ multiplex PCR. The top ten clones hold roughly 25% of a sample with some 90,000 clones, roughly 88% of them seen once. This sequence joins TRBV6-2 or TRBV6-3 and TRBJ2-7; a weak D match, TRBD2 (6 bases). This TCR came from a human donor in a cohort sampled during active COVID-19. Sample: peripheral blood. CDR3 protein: CASSLRVSGESEQYF. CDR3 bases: TGTGCCAGCAGTCTGCGAGTTTCGGGGGAAAGCGAGCAGTACTTC.